The 17 T cell receptor beta chains listed next were all sequenced from one sample in a study of T cell repertoires in cytomegalovirus infection. One entry per CDR3 protein, called by TCRdb with MiXCR from the reads. The repertoire includes some 300,000 distinct CDR3 sequences, about a tenth of them detected once, and less than 3% sits in the top ten. The specimen sequenced was PBMCs. These receptors all stem from a human donor in good health (CMV status not recorded). Some clones in this sample may be carry-over from other donors' samples.

The sample holds a few counts of this clonotype. The rearrangement joins TRBV29-1 to TRBJ1-2; maybe TRBD1 (5 bases). Per germline, CDR1 SQVTM and CDR2 ANQGSEA. This CDR3 spans 13 amino acids. V was trimmed by 8 bases and J by 5 bases, leaving 18 bases between them. The CDR3 spells CSTYSGALYGYTF. As DNA, the CDR3 is TGCAGCACTTACTCCGGGGCCCTTTATGGCTACACCTTC.

This clonotype was counted many times. The V call is TRBV19, the J call TRBJ2-1; no clear D. The germline CDR1 and CDR2 sequences are LNHDA and SQIVND (reference sequence). V shed 3 bases and J shed 0 bases, with 12 bases lying between them. The CDR3 runs 16 residues. CDR3 sequence: CASSIGQSSSYNEQFF. In DNA, the CDR3 is TGTGCCAGTAGTATTGGCCAGTCGAGCTCCTACAATGAGCAGTTCTTC.

This clonotype was picked up many times. V and J are TRBV7-6 and TRBJ2-6; 10 bases align to TRBD1. V dropped 5 bases and J dropped 0; count of bases not matched to a gene: 1. From germline, CDR1 is SGHVS and CDR2 FNYEAQ. The CDR3 has 16 amino acids. CDR3 in amino acids: CASSRTGGSGANVLTF. The CDR3 DNA reads TGTGCCAGCAGCCGGACAGGGGGCTCTGGGGCCAACGTCCTGACTTTC.

This clonotype was observed at least ten times. This chain connects TRBV29-1 to TRBJ2-3; TRBD1 matches at 8 bases. V trimming: 0 bases; J trimming: 2 bases; junction bases outside the gene matches: 7. The CDR3 has 16 amino acids. Per the germline V gene, CDR1 is SQVTM and CDR2 is ANQGSEA. CDR3 in amino acids: CSVEERAGGHTDTQYF. The CDR3 DNA reads as TGCAGCGTTGAAGAGCGGGCAGGGGGCCACACAGATACGCAGTATTTT.

This clonotype was recorded many times. The chain uses TRBV7-3 and TRBJ2-2; a possible D gene is TRBD1 (6 bases). Germline V gene sequence: CDR1 SGHTA, CDR2 FQGTGA. V was shortened by 0 bases and J by 6 bases, with 17 bases between the two germline ends. There are 17 residues in the CDR3. DNA of the CDR3: TGTGCCAGCAGCTTAACGGGGTGGGGGCTGGAGGCCGGGGAGCTGTTTTTT. The encoded protein is CASSLTGWGLEAGELFF.

Ten or more counts support this clonotype. V gene TRBV7-3 combines with J gene TRBJ2-1; either TRBD1 or TRBD2 may supply D (5 bases each). CDR1 and CDR2 from the germline V gene are SGHTA and FQGTGA. The CDR3 spans 17 residues. Trimming cost V 3 bases and J 7 bases, with 22 bases left between them. The CDR3 reads CASSFGNRKDRWNEQFF. The CDR3 nucleotides are TGTGCCAGCAGCTTCGGGAACAGGAAAGATAGATGGAATGAGCAGTTCTTC. Filled out from reference TRBV7-3 and TRBJ2-1, the complete variable domain reads GAGVSQTPSNKVTEKGKYVELRCDPISGHTALYWYRQSLGQGPEFLIYFQGTGAADDSGLPNDRFFAVRPEGSVSTLKIQRTERGDSAVYLCASSFGNRKDRWNEQFFGPGTRLTVL.

The chain carries TRBV20-1 and TRBJ1-1; D is ambiguous. Trimming removed 4 bases from V and 3 bases from J, with 9 bases in between. The CDR3 is 12 amino acids. Per the germline V gene, CDR1 is DFQATT and CDR2 is SNEGSKA (reference sequence). CDR3 in DNA: TGCAGTGCTACGGAGGGCCACACTGAAGCTTTCTTT. As protein: CSATEGHTEAFF.

This clonotype appeared many times. V usage is TRBV4-2 and J usage is TRBJ1-1, with TRBD1 as a possible D gene (5 bases). V lost 0 bases and J 3 bases, leaving 11 bases between the germline ends. This CDR3 has 15 amino acids. The germline CDR1 and CDR2 sequences are LGHNA and YNFKEQ. The CDR3 region is CASSQDWGGDTEAFF. The CDR3 coding sequence is TGTGCCAGCAGCCAAGATTGGGGGGGGGACACTGAAGCTTTCTTT.

This clonotype was recorded many times. The CDR3 DNA sequence: TGTGCCAGCAGTCCGTCCGACAGGGGCAATCAGCCCCAGCATTTT. Its translation is CASSPSDRGNQPQHF. The V gene is TRBV28, the J gene TRBJ1-5, with TRBD1 matching 7 bases. The CDR3 consists of 15 residues. The V segment lost 5 bases and the J segment 2 bases; nucleotides outside the gene matches: 6. CDR1 is MDHEN and CDR2 is SYDVKM in the germline V gene.

Notes on this clonotype: A clone one base away is much larger, so this may be a read error. J is TRBJ2-1 and V is TRBV20-1; possible D gene TRBD1, 6 bases. V was shortened by 5 bases and J by 3 bases, with 14 bases between the two germline ends. Germline CDR1 reads DFQATT; CDR2 reads SNEGSKA (reference sequence). This CDR3 is built from 14 residues. The CDR3 reads CSAGGSRGYNEQFF. As DNA, the CDR3 is TGCAGTGCTGGGGGCAGCCGAGGCTACAATGAGCAGTTCTTC.

This clonotype came up many times. J is TRBJ2-1 and V is TRBV6-5, with TRBD1 identical over 7 bases. The V gene's germline CDR1 is MNHEY and CDR2 SVGAGI. This CDR3 region has 14 residues. V was clipped by 7 bases and J by 2 bases; unmatched bases: 5. CDR3 sequence reads: CASTPGGTYNEQFF. In DNA form, the CDR3 reads TGTGCCAGCACTCCAGGGGGTACCTACAATGAGCAGTTCTTC.

Details on this clonotype: This may be a read error, as it is one base from a much larger clone. The chain has TRBV5-6 and TRBJ1-1; D possibly corresponds to TRBD1 (6 bases). This CDR3 comprises 14 residues. In germline, CDR1 is SGHDT, CDR2 YYEEEE. CDR3 sequence reads: CASSLDRRDTKAFF. CDR3 nucleotides: TGTGCCAGCAGCTTGGACAGGAGGGACACTAAAGCTTTCTTT. Based on the CDR3 plus reference TRBV5-6 and TRBJ1-1, the full variable domain is DAGVTQSPTHLIKTRGQQVTLRCSPKSGHDTVSWYQQALGQGPQFIFQYYEEEERQRGNFPDRFSGHQFPNYSSELNVNALLLGDSALYLCASSLDRRDTKAFFGQGTRLTVV.

This clonotype was counted many times. The chain couples TRBV29-1 to TRBJ2-7; TRBD1 is a possible D gene (5 bases). V lost 1 base and J 5 bases, leaving 9 bases between the germline ends. In germline, CDR1 is SQVTM, CDR2 ANQGSEA. This CDR3 is 12 amino acids long. CDR3 sequence (DNA): TGCAGCGTTGAAGGGGCAGGGAACGAGCAGTACTTC. Its protein product is CSVEGAGNEQYF.

This clonotype has more than one count but fewer than ten. The rearrangement joins TRBV19 to TRBJ2-5; D is possibly TRBD2 (6 bases). This CDR3 comprises 15 residues. Germline CDR1 is LNHDA and CDR2 is SQIVND (reference sequence). Trimming cost V 4 bases and J 4 bases, with 16 bases left between them. The CDR3 DNA reads as TGTGCCAGTAGTAAGGGACTCGGAGGTCTAGAGACCCAGTACTTC. Translation: CASSKGLGGLETQYF.

This clonotype was picked up a small number of times. V usage is TRBV20-1 and J usage is TRBJ2-1, with unresolved D. Germline lookup yields CDR1 DFQATT and CDR2 SNEGSKA (reference sequence). CDR3 size: 14 residues. Trimming cost V 3 bases and J 5 bases, with 14 bases left between them. This CDR3 reads CSASRMPTDNEQFF. The CDR3 nucleotides are TGCAGTGCTAGTAGGATGCCGACGGACAATGAGCAGTTCTTC.

In this sample, this clonotype turned up many times. This sequence joins TRBV7-6 and TRBJ2-5; D tentatively reads TRBD1 or TRBD2 (5 bases each). V was cut by 4 bases and J by 0 bases, with 9 bases left in between. Germline lookup yields CDR1 SGHVS and CDR2 FNYEAQ. CDR3 size: 14 residues. The CDR3 sequence is CASSSGPNQETQYF. CDR3 bases: TGTGCCAGCAGCTCGGGACCTAACCAAGAGACCCAGTACTTC.

This clonotype occurred many times. This rearrangement joins TRBV20-1 to TRBJ2-7; 10 bases align to TRBD1. This CDR3 has 14 residues. Germline V gene sequence: CDR1 DFQATT, CDR2 SNEGSKA (reference sequence). Germline trimming cut 1 base from V and 4 bases from J; bases unmatched to any gene: 4. The CDR3 sequence is CSARVQDRGYEQYF. The DNA of the CDR3 is TGCAGTGCTAGAGTTCAGGACAGGGGGTACGAGCAGTACTTC.